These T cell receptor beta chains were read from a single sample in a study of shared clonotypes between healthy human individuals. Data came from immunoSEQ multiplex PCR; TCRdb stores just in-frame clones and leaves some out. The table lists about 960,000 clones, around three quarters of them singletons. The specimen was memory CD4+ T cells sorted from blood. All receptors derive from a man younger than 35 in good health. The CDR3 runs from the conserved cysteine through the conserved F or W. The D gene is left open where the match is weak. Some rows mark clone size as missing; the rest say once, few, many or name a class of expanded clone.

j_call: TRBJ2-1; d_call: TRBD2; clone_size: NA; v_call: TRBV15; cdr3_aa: CATSRDILGGSGNEQFF; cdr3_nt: TGTGCCACCAGCAGAGATATCCTCGGCGGGAGTGGAAATGAGCAGTTCTTC
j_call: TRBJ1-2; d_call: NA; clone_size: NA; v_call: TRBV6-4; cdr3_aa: CASSVGTSEGYTF; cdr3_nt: TGTGCCAGCAGTGTAGGGACGTCGGAAGGCTACACCTTC
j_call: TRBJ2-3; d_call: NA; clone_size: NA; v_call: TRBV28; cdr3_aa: CASRHRATDTQYF; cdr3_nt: TGTGCCAGCAGACATAGAGCCACAGATACGCAGTATTTT
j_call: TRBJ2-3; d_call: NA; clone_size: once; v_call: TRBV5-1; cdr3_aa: CASSLSGADTDTQYF; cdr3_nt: TGCGCCAGCAGCTTGTCTGGCGCTGACACAGATACGCAGTATTTT
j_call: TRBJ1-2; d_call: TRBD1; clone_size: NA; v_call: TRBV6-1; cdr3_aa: CASSEMVGGSANYGYTF; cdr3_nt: TGTGCCAGCAGTGAAATGGTAGGGGGCTCAGCTAACTATGGCTACACCTTC
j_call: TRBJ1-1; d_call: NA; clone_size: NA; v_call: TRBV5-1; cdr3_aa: CASSSLGVRNTEAFF; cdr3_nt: TGCGCCAGCAGCTCCTTGGGAGTAAGGAACACTGAAGCTTTCTTT
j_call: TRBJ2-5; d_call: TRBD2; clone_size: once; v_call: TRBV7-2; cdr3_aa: CASSGTSGRAGETQYF; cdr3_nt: TGTGCCAGCAGCGGAACTAGCGGGAGGGCAGGAGAGACCCAGTACTTC
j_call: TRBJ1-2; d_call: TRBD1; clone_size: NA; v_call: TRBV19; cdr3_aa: CASSISHRGWYGYTF; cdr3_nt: TGTGCCAGTAGTATTAGCCACAGGGGGTGGTATGGCTACACCTTC
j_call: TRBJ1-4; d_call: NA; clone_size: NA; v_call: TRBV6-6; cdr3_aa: CASSRPTNEKLFF; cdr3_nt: TGTGCCAGCAGCCGGCCAACTAATGAAAAACTGTTTTTT
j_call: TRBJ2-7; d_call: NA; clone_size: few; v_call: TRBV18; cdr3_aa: CASSPSSYEQYF; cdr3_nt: TGTGCCAGCTCACCCTCCTCCTACGAGCAGTACTTC
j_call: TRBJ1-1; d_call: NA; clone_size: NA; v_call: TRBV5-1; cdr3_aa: CASSTRGGVSTEAFF; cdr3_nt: TGCGCCAGCAGCACCCGCGGGGGAGTTAGCACTGAAGCTTTCTTT
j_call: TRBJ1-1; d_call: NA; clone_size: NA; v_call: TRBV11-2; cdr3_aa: CASSLSQQLQAFF; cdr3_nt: TGTGCCAGCAGCTTATCCCAGCAACTACAAGCTTTCTTT
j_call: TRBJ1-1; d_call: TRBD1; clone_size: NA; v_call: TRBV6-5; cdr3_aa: CASSTGGSAFF; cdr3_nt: TGTGCCAGCAGTACAGGGGGTAGCGCTTTCTTT
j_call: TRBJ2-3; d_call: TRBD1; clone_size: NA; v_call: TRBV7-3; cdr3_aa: CASSLEGAADTQYF; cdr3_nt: TGTGCCAGCAGCTTAGAGGGGGCGGCAGATACGCAGTATTTT